This T cell receptor (beta chain) emerged from a study of cytomegalovirus exposure and HLA in healthy donors. Both 60 Vbeta primers and 13 Jbeta primers went into the PCR. The method was immunoSEQ multiplex PCR; TCRdb's version includes in-frame clones alone and lacks a portion of them. The table records 150,000 to 200,000 clones, roughly 80% of them present only once. Sequencing was performed on PBMCs. The TCR comes from a male donor in good health and CMV-seronegative.

CDR3 sequence reads: CASSYTGGTNYGYTF. The CDR3 coding sequence is TGTGCCAGCAGTTATACAGGGGGCACTAACTATGGCTACACCTTC. The genes are TRBV6-6 and TRBJ1-2; 9 bases match TRBD1. V lost 3 bases and J lost 0; bases outside the gene matches: 2. The CDR3 has 15 amino acids. Germline CDR1 reads MNHNY; CDR2 reads SVGAGI (reference sequence).